The 16 T cell receptor beta chains reported below all come from one sample, sequenced in a study of T cells after yellow fever vaccination. Each CDR3 protein gets one entry after TCRdb re-called the 5' RACE reads with MiXCR. The table lists some 240,000 distinct CDR3 sequences, 5.2% of them singletons, with roughly 3.5% in the top ten. The input for sequencing was CD4+ T cells sorted from PBMCs, taken on the day of the yellow fever booster vaccination. The source of these receptors is a man between 18 and 35 years old who received the YFV17D yellow fever vaccine.

In its sample, this clonotype was seen many times. The rearrangement joins TRBV9 to TRBJ2-3; no definite D call. With 0 bases removed from V and 2 bases from J, the gap between germline ends came to 4 bases. Germline CDR1 is SGDLS and CDR2 is YYNGEE. The CDR3 spans 13 residues. Here the CDR3 reads CASSVEPTDTQYF. Written as DNA, the CDR3 is TGTGCCAGCAGCGTAGAACCCACAGATACGCAGTATTTT.

This chain joins TRBV4-3 and TRBJ1-1, with a tentative D call TRBD1 (6 bases). Germline V gives CDR1 LGHNA, CDR2 YSLEER. This CDR3 is 16 amino acids long. Trimming removed 4 bases from V and 4 bases from J, with 19 bases in between. CDR3 DNA: TGCGCCAGCAGCCTTCGGAGGGGGTCAGGGACCACTGAAGCTTTCTTT. This gives the protein CASSLRRGSGTTEAFF.

In its sample, this clonotype was seen many times. The V call is TRBV27, the J call TRBJ2-1; TRBD2 is a possible D gene (6 bases). Germline-derived CDR1 and CDR2 are MNHEY and SMNVEV (reference sequence). The V end lost 6 bases, the J end lost 9 bases, and 15 bases lay between the germline ends. The CDR3 runs 13 residues. CDR3 nucleotide sequence: TGTGCCAGCAGACGCGACTTGGGGGGTGAGCAGTTCTTC. Its translation is CASRRDLGGEQFF.

This clonotype appeared a few times. This chain joins TRBV6-5 and TRBJ1-6; D is possibly TRBD1 (5 bases). The V end lost 10 bases, the J end lost 6 bases, and 13 bases lay between the germline ends. CDR3 length: 13 amino acids. The germline V gene encodes CDR1 MNHEY and CDR2 SVGAGI. The CDR3 nucleotides read TGTGCCACCGGGGGAGGGTTTAATTCACCCCTCCACTTT. Protein: CATGGGFNSPLHF.

The chain combines TRBV27 with TRBJ1-6; TRBD1 is a possible D gene (6 bases). Germline V gives CDR1 MNHEY, CDR2 SMNVEV (reference sequence). CDR3 length: 18 amino acids. V lost 4 bases to trimming and J lost 0 bases, with 16 bases between them. CDR3 residues: CASSSFRQASSYNSPLHF. CDR3 sequence (DNA): TGTGCCAGCAGTTCCTTTCGACAGGCGAGCTCCTATAATTCACCCCTCCACTTT.

This clonotype was counted a few times. The chain carries TRBV29-1 and TRBJ2-7; D is unclear. Germline V CDR1 and CDR2: SQVTM, ANQGSEA. The CDR3 runs 12 residues. Trimming took 5 bases from V and 5 from J, leaving 13 bases between them. CDR3 DNA sequence: TGCAGCGTTTCCCCAGGCACGGACGAGCAGTACTTC. It encodes CSVSPGTDEQYF.

This clonotype was picked up a small number of times. The chain couples TRBV7-2 to TRBJ1-2, with 8 bases matching TRBD1. V shed 5 bases and J 8 bases; nucleotides not matched to a gene: 10. Germline CDR1 and CDR2: SGHTA and FQGNSA. The CDR3 covers 14 residues. The chain's CDR3 is CASSGDRTVRGYTF. The CDR3 DNA sequence: TGTGCCAGCAGCGGGGACAGGACTGTAAGGGGCTACACCTTC.

This clonotype was detected many times. The chain couples TRBV5-1 to TRBJ2-7; D is possibly TRBD2 (5 bases). The CDR3 length is 14 residues. The V end lost 2 bases, the J end lost 2 bases, and 11 bases lay between the germline ends. Germline assignment: CDR1 SGHRS and CDR2 YFSETQ. CDR3 bases: TGCGCCAGCAGCTTCGGCTTCGGGGCCTACGAGCAGTACTTC. Amino acid sequence: CASSFGFGAYEQYF.

The gene calls are TRBV18 and TRBJ1-1; 7 nucleotides line up with TRBD1. V dropped 5 bases and J dropped 6; count of bases not matched to a gene: 6. The CDR3 sequence is 13 residues long. Germline V gene lookup returns CDR1 KGHSH and CDR2 LQKENI. CDR3 loop: CASSEQGMAEAFF. The CDR3 bases are TGTGCCAGCTCAGAACAGGGGATGGCTGAAGCTTTCTTT. Based on the CDR3 plus reference TRBV18 and TRBJ1-1, the full variable domain is NAGVMQNPRHLVRRRGQEARLRCSPMKGHSHVYWYRQLPEEGLKFMVYLQKENIIDESGMPKERFSAEFPKEGPSILRIQQVVRGDSAAYFCASSEQGMAEAFFGQGTRLTVV.

The chain joins TRBV4-3 to TRBJ1-3; D remains ambiguous. Germline assignment: CDR1 LGHNA and CDR2 YSLEER. Trimming stripped 0 bases from V and 0 bases from J, with 12 bases between. This CDR3 region has 17 residues. The CDR3 reads CASSQDPPVSSGNTIYF. The CDR3 coding sequence is TGCGCCAGCAGCCAAGATCCCCCCGTGAGCTCTGGAAACACCATATATTTT.

V gene TRBV5-1 combines with J gene TRBJ1-1; TRBD1 agrees at 7 bases. Germline-derived CDR1 and CDR2 are SGHRS and YFSETQ. The CDR3 contains 15 residues. The trim removed 4 bases at V and 1 base at J, leaving 7 bases unmatched. This chain's CDR3 is CASSPIQGWNTEAFF. CDR3 sequence (DNA): TGCGCCAGCAGCCCGATACAGGGGTGGAACACTGAAGCTTTCTTT.

This clonotype came up many times. The rearrangement links TRBV29-1 to TRBJ1-1; TRBD1 aligns across 7 bases. Germline V gene sequence: CDR1 SQVTM, CDR2 ANQGSEA. The CDR3 runs to 13 residues. V lost 6 bases and J lost 2; bases outside the gene matches: 6. The CDR3: CSVTGQPNTEAFF. DNA of the CDR3: TGCAGCGTGACGGGACAGCCAAACACTGAAGCTTTCTTT. Based on the CDR3 plus reference TRBV29-1 and TRBJ1-1, the full variable domain is SAVISQKPSRDICQRGTSLTIQCQVDSQVTMMFWYRQQPGQSLTLIATANQGSEATYESGFVIDKFPISRPNLTFSTLTVSNMSPEDSSIYLCSVTGQPNTEAFFGQGTRLTVV.

This clonotype has just a few counts. V usage is TRBV4-2 and J usage is TRBJ2-5; D not resolved. The CDR3 consists of 14 residues. The germline gives CDR1 LGHNA, CDR2 YNFKEQ. Deletions cut 1 base from V and 3 bases from J, with 9 bases between. This CDR3 reads CASSQVGTKETQYF. The CDR3 region has the DNA TGTGCCAGCAGCCAAGTGGGTACAAAAGAGACCCAGTACTTC.

This clonotype turned up a few times. This rearrangement joins TRBV30 to TRBJ2-2; perhaps TRBD2 as D (5 bases). V was shortened by 3 bases and J by 5 bases, with 16 bases between the two germline ends. Germline loops: CDR1 GTSNPN, CDR2 SVGIG (reference sequence). This CDR3 contains 15 residues. CDR3 bases: TGTGCCTGGAGCCCCCCGGGGTTAAGGACCGGGGAGCTGTTTTTT. It yields the protein CAWSPPGLRTGELFF. Drawing the rest from reference TRBV30 and TRBJ2-2, the complete variable domain is SQTIHQWPATLVQPVGSPLSLECTVEGTSNPNLYWYRQAAGRGLQLLFYSVGIGQISSEVPQNLSASRPQDRQFILSSKKLLLSDSGFYLCAWSPPGLRTGELFFGEGSRLTVL.

This clonotype showed up just a few times. This chain uses TRBV6-8 with TRBJ1-1, with D maybe TRBD1 (6 bases). Germline CDR1 is MNHGY and CDR2 is SAAAGT. The CDR3 covers 14 residues. The V and J ends lost 5 bases and 3 bases respectively, with 13 bases between them. CDR3 sequence reads: CASSMDSSDTEAFF. CDR3 nucleotide sequence: TGTGCCAGCAGTATGGACAGTTCGGACACTGAAGCTTTCTTT.

This clonotype was seen a handful of times. One junction end disagrees with the germline gene, perhaps due to a read error. The chain uses TRBV10-3 and TRBJ1-1; no definite D call. CDR1 ENHRY and CDR2 SYGVKD come from the germline V gene. This CDR3 region has 13 residues. The DNA of the CDR3 is TGTGCCATCACTGAGGTGATGGACACTGAAGCTTTCTTT. Protein product: CAITEVMDTEAFF.